Here is one T cell receptor beta chain with its context. These data originate in a study of blood T cells in healthy people across ages. It was with a sample-barcoded 5' primer and a J-beta primer mix that a second PCR of about 7 to 12 cycles was run. Via MiXCR, TCRdb re-called the 5' RACE reads, giving one row per CDR3 protein. The data hold approximately 800,000 distinct CDR3 sequences, with 25% observed a single time. Peripheral blood from each donor was collected in a volume of roughly 9.2 milliliters. The same sample was also used in a study of T cells of mothers and their children. That publication notes: Three healthy Caucasian mothers and their six children were the donors. Reads obtained per mother exceeded 8.5 million TCR beta CDR3 reads, with roughly 3.3 million obtained per child.

The sequenced material came from blood. This clonotype was obtained from a boy younger than 18 in good health.

The CDR3 protein is CASSPGTGNINEQFF. CDR3 coding DNA: TGTGCCAGCAGCCCCGGGACAGGGAATATCAATGAGCAGTTCTTC. V gene TRBV6-2 or TRBV6-3 combines with J gene TRBJ2-1; 9 bases line up with TRBD1. The germline CDR1 and CDR2 sequences are MNHEY and SVGEGT. The J segment lost 6 bases and the V segment lost 6 bases, leaving 9 bases of the junction unmatched. The CDR3 totals 15 residues.